What follows are 2 T cell receptor beta chains derived from one specimen sequenced in a study of T cells after yellow fever vaccination. TCRdb passed the 5' RACE reads through MiXCR, listing each CDR3 protein once. Of more than 300,000 distinct CDR3 sequences in the sample, about 6.9% were seen once. The sample in question was PBMCs, obtained roughly seven weeks after the first yellow fever vaccination. The receptors stem from a man aged 18 to 29 who received the YFV17D yellow fever vaccine.

This clonotype was detected only a few times. The rearrangement joins TRBV12-3 or TRBV12-4 to TRBJ2-1; D may be TRBD2 (6 bases). The CDR3 is made up of 14 amino acids. With 2 bases removed from V and 8 bases from J, the gap between germline ends came to 13 bases. CDR3 protein: CASSLQVRGYEQFF. In DNA form, the CDR3 reads TGTGCCAGCAGTTTACAAGTGCGGGGCTATGAGCAGTTCTTC.

J is TRBJ2-7 and V is TRBV11-2, with TRBD1 as a possible D gene (6 bases). The CDR3 runs 14 residues. V dropped 4 bases and J dropped 4 bases, with 14 bases sitting between them. Germline loops: CDR1 SGHAT, CDR2 FQNNGV. CDR3 region: CASSSLKTGYEQYF. The CDR3 DNA is TGTGCCAGCAGCTCGTTGAAAACAGGGTACGAGCAGTACTTC. The full variable domain, rest sourced from reference TRBV11-2 and TRBJ2-7, is EAGVAQSPRYKIIEKRQSVAFWCNPISGHATLYWYQQILGQGPKLLIQFQNNGVVDDSQLPKDRFSAERLKGVDSTLKIQPAKLEDSAVYLCASSSLKTGYEQYFGPGTRLTVT.